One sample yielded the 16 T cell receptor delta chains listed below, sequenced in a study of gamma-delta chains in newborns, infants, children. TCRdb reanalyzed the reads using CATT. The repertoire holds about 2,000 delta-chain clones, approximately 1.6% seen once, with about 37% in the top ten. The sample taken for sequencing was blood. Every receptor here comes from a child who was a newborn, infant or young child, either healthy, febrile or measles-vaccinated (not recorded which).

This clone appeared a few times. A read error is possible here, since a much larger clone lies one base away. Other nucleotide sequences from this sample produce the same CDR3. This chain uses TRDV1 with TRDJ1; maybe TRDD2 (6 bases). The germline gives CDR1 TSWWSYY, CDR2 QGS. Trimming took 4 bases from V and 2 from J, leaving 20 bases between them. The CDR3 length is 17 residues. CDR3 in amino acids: CALGGPFPSFGTDKLIF. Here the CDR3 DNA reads TGTGCTCTTGGGGGGCCCTTCCCCTCTTTCGGGACCGATAAACTCATCTTT.

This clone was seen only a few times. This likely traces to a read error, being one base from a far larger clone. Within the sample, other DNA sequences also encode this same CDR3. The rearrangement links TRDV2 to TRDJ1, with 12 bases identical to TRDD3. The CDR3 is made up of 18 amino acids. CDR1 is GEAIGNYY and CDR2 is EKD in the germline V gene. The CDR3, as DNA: TGTGCCTGGGGCCTCACTGGGGGATACCGAAAGTACACCGATAAACTCATATTT. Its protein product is CAWGLTGGYRKYTDKLIF.

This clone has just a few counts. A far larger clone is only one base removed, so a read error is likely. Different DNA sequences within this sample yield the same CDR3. The CDR3 reads CALGEQWTWYTDKLIF. Here the CDR3 DNA reads TGTGCTCTTGGGGAACAGTGGACCTGGTACACCGATAAACTCATATTT. V is TRDV1 and J is TRDJ1; D ambiguous. Germline CDR1 and CDR2: TSWWSYY and QGS. The CDR3 contains 16 residues.

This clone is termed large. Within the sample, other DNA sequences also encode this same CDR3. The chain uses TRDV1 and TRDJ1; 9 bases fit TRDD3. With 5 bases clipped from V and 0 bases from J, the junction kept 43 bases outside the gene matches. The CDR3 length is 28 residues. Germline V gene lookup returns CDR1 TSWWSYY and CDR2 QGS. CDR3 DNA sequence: TGTGCTCTTGGGAACTGCAGGCGACCACTGGCCTACTCCCTGGAAGTGGGGATACGCTCCTCGTACACCGATAAACTCATCTTT. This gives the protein CALGNCRRPLAYSLEVGIRSSYTDKLIF.

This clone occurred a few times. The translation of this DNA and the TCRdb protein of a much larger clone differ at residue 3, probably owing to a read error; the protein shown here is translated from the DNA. The CDR3 sequence: CARDTVLRTNWGIPSDKLIF. Written as DNA, the CDR3 is TGTGCCCGTGACACCGTACTACGGACCAACTGGGGGATACCTAGCGATAAACTCATCTTT. V and J are TRDV2 and TRDJ1; 12 bases map to TRDD3. Germline CDR1 reads GEAIGNYY; CDR2 reads EKD. This CDR3 has 20 amino acids.

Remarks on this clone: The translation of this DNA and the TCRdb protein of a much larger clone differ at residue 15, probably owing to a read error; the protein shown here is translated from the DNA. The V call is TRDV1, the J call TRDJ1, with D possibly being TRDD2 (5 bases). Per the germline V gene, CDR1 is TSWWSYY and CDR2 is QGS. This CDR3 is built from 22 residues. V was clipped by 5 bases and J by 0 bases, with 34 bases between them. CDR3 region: CALGPSPRPTWKLTLYTDKLIF. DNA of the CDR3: TGTGCTCTTGGGCCCTCCCCTAGGCCTACGTGGAAACTGACGCTGTACACCGATAAACTCATCTTT.

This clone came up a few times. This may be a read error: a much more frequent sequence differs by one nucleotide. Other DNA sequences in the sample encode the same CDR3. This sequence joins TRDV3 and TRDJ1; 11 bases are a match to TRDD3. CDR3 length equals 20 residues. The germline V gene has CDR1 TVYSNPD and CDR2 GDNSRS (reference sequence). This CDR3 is CAFPPTFVGGYDGDTDKLIF. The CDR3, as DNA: TGTGCCTTTCCGCCCACGTTCGTTGGGGGATACGATGGGGACACCGATAAGCTCATCTTT.

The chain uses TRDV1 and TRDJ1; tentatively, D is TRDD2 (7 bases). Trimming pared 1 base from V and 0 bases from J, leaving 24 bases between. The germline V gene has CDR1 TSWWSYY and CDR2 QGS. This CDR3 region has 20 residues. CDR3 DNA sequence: TGTGCTCTTGGGGAACCCCCCCTCTTCTTCCTAGGGGGAAACACCGATAAACTCATCTTT. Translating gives CALGEPPLFFLGGNTDKLIF.

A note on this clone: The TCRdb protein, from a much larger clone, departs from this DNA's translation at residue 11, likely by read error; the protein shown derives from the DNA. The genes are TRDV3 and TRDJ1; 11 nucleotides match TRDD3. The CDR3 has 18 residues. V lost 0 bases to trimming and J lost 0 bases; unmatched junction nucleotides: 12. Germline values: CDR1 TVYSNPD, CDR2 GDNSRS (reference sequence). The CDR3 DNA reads TGTGCCTTTAGCAACGACCATGGGGGATACGTGTACACCGATAAACTCATCTTT. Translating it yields CAFSNDHGGYVYTDKLIF.

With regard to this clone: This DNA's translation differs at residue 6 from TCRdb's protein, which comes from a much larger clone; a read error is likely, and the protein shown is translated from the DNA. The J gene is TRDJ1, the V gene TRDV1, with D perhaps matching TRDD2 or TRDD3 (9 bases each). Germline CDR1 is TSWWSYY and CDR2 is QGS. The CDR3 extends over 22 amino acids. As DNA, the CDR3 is TGTGCCCGATTGGGAAGCCTTCCTACGCACTTACTGGGGGACCCCTACACCGATAAACTCATCTTT. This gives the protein CARLGSLPTHLLGDPYTDKLIF.

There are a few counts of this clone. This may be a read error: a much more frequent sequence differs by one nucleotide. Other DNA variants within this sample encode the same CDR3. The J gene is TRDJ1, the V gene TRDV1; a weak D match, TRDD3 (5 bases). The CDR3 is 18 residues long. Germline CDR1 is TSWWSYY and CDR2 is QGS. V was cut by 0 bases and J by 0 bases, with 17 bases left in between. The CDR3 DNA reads TGTGCTCTTGGGGAACTTGGAGTACTTGGGGCTTACACCGATAAACTCATCTTT. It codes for CALGELGVLGAYTDKLIF.

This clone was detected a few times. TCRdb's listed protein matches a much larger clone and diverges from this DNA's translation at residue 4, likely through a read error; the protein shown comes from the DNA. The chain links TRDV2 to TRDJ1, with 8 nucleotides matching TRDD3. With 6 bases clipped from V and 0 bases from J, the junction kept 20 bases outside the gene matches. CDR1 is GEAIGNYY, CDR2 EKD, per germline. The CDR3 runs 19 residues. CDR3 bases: TGTGCCTGTAACATCATTAAACTCAGTACTGGGGGTTACACCGATAAACTCATCTTT. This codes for CACNIIKLSTGGYTDKLIF.

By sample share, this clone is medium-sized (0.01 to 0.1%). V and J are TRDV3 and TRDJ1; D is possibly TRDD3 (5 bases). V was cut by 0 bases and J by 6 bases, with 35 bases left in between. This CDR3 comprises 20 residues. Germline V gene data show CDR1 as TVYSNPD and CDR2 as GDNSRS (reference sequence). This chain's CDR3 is CAFRSPEYRGRPSGIYKLIF. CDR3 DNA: TGTGCCTTTAGATCTCCCGAATACCGGGGCCGCCCCTCTGGGATTTATAAACTCATCTTT.

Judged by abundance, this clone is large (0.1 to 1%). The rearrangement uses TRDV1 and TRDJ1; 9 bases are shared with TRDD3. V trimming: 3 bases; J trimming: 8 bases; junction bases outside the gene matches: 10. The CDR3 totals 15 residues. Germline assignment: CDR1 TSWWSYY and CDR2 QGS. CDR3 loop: CALGDPCLGDCKLIF. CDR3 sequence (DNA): TGTGCTCTTGGGGATCCCTGTCTGGGGGATTGCAAACTCATCTTT.

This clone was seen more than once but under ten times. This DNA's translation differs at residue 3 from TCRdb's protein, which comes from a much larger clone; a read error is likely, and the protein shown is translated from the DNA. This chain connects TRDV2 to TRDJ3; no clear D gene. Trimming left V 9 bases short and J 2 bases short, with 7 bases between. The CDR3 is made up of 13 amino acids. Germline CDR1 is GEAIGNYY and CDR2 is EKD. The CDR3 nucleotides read TGTGCCCGCCCCCCCTGGGACACCCGACAGATGTTTTTC. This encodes CARPPWDTRQMFF.

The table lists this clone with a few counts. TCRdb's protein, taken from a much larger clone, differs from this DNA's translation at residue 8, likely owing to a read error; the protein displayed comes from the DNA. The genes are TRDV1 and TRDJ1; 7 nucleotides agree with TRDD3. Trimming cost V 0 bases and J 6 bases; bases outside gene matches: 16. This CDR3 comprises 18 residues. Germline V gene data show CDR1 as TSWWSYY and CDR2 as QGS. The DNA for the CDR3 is TGTGCTCTTGGGGAACTACTTCTTACCCAACGGGGGATTAATAAACTCATCTTT. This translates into CALGELLLTQRGINKLIF.